The rows below give T cell receptor beta chains drawn from one sample of a study of post-analysis software for immune sequencing data. Each CDR3 protein gets one entry after TCRdb re-called the PCR reads with MiXCR. Of approximately 350,000 distinct CDR3 sequences in the sample, approximately 38% were seen once. The sequenced sample consisted of blood. Receptor source: a girl between 10 and 17 years old with multiple sclerosis. CDR3s leave out the opening cysteine and the closing phenylalanine or tryptophan. The D gene is left open where the match is weak. Clone size is given for some rows only: seen once, a few or many times, or a class if the clone is expanded.

TRBV7-3	TRBJ1-2	-	-	ASSSYEGDGYT
TRBV12-3/TRBV12-4	TRBJ1-2	TRBD1	-	ASSPRQGAQYGYT
TRBV6-5	TRBJ2-5	TRBD2	few	ASSKTSEPLRETQY
TRBV7-9	TRBJ1-1	-	-	ASSARDTNTEAF
TRBV20-1	TRBJ1-5	-	few	SARDRVFNQPQH
TRBV7-9	TRBJ2-7	TRBD2	-	ASILGGSSYEQY
TRBV7-9	TRBJ1-2	-	few	ASSSLGENYGYT
TRBV5-1	TRBJ2-7	TRBD2	-	ASSLAGLAGGNYEQY
TRBV9	TRBJ1-1	-	few	ASSVFSGTEAF
TRBV6-5	TRBJ2-7	-	-	ASRPGPYEQY
TRBV5-1	-	-	few	ASSLEGLKDEQY
TRBV10-3	TRBJ2-1	TRBD1	few	AIRSTGGSYNEQF
TRBV12-3/TRBV12-4	TRBJ2-6	-	-	ASSSIGALSGANVLT
TRBV12-3/TRBV12-4	TRBJ1-4	TRBD1	-	ASSLGARGLTRATNEKLF
TRBV5-1	TRBJ2-3	TRBD1	-	ASSRGTGDYSTDTQY
TRBV6-1	TRBJ1-2	-	-	ASSERQPPYGYT
TRBV7-6	TRBJ1-2	TRBD1	-	ASRYDREGGYT
TRBV2	TRBJ2-1	TRBD2	many	ASSAEAGGRSEQF
TRBV12-3/TRBV12-4	TRBJ1-1	-	many	ASSLADVEAF
TRBV10-3	TRBJ2-7	-	many	AIAAGTTTYEQY
TRBV12-3/TRBV12-4	TRBJ2-7	-	-	ASSHTGPSSYEQY
TRBV6-2/TRBV6-3	TRBJ2-3	-	many	ASSYSSGKQY
TRBV4-1	TRBJ1-5	-	few	ASSRGADSNQPQH
TRBV5-5	TRBJ1-2	-	-	ASSSRSGDYGYT
TRBV10-3	TRBJ2-1	-	-	AISVAGGGYNEQF
TRBV29-1	TRBJ2-7	-	few	SGRGPAYEQY
TRBV29-1	TRBJ2-5	-	-	SVEEGLETQY
TRBV6-5	TRBJ1-6	TRBD1	few	ASRTGGASPLH
TRBV4-3	TRBJ2-6	-	many	ASSQDRANVLT
TRBV20-1	TRBJ2-1	-	-	SARGDTDYNEQF
TRBV4-2	TRBJ1-5	-	-	ASSQELQQAGGNQPQH
TRBV12-3/TRBV12-4	TRBJ2-3	TRBD1	few	ASSWGQGNIDTQY
TRBV12-3/TRBV12-4	-	-	few	ASRLQGNYEQY
TRBV20-1	TRBJ2-1	-	-	SARVEVAYNEQF
TRBV7-2	TRBJ2-1	TRBD2	few	ASSWVLAGGSYNEQF
TRBV6-6	TRBJ2-5	TRBD2	few	ASSLAGGTQETQY
TRBV28	TRBJ1-2	TRBD1	once	ASETGVGYT
TRBV9	TRBJ1-5	-	few	ASSVGGGGPPRGNQPQH
TRBV6-5	-	-	-	ASSWSFKSGAQSYNEQY
TRBV10-3	TRBJ1-1	TRBD1	few	AIRGTGGMEAF
TRBV12-3/TRBV12-4	TRBJ2-5	-	-	ASSYARETQY
TRBV5-1	TRBJ2-1	TRBD2	-	ASTKSGDSYNEQF
TRBV30	TRBJ2-1	-	-	AWSEVAHGSNEQF